Reported below is one TCR beta chain. This table comes from immunoSEQ multiplex PCR, and its TCRdb copy is limited to in-frame clones, with some not included. The sample holds some 170,000 clones; around 83% are singletons and the top ten take over 12%. This sample is part of a study of blood T cell repertoires in COVID-19. At the level of the study: The cDNA or gDNA used as material had been derived from T cells, B-cell-depleted T cells, or PBMCs.

The germline V gene encodes CDR1 MGHRA and CDR2 YSYEKL. The length of the CDR3 is 14 residues. The trim removed 7 bases at V and 11 bases at J, leaving 16 bases unmatched. This chain connects TRBV4-1 to TRBJ1-1, with 7 bases identical to TRBD1. This clonotype originated in a man between 50 and 59 years old who had recovered from COVID-19. Sequencing was carried out using PBMCs or T cells enriched from blood (not recorded which). The CDR3 sequence is CASINEPQGTEAFF. CDR3 bases: TGCGCCAGCATCAACGAACCACAGGGGACGGAGGCTTTCTTT.